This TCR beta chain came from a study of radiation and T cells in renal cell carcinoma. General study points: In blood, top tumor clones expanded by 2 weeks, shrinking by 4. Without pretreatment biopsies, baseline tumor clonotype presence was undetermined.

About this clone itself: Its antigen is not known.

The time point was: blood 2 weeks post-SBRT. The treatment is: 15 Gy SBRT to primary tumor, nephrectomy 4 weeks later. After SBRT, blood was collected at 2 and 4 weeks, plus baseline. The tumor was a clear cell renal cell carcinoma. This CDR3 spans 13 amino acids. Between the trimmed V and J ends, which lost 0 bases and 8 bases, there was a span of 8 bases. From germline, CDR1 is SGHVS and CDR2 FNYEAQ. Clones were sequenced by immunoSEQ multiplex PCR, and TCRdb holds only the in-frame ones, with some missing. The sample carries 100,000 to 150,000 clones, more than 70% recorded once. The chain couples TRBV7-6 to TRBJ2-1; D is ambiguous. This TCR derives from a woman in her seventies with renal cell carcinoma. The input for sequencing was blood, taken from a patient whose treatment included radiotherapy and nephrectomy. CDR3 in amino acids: CASSLAKGYEQFF. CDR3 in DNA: TGTGCCAGCAGCTTAGCGAAGGGATATGAGCAGTTCTTC.